The T cell receptor (beta chain) under discussion was sequenced for a study of shared clonotypes between healthy human individuals. Study-wide context: Donor composition was two women and a few men, aged 18 to 49. Each donor's CD8 memory used one plate, CD8 naive two, each CD4 subset three.

This CDR3 has 15 residues. Trimming removed 2 bases at V and 1 base at J, with 11 bases between. Germline lookup yields CDR1 SGHRS and CDR2 YFSETQ. Sorted-subset replicate PCRs used 200 ng DNA, some 33,000 T cell genomes. The data were produced by immunoSEQ multiplex PCR, yet TCRdb's version contains in-frame clones alone and is incomplete. The sample has about 1.1 million clones; around 77% are singletons. Study conclusions and caveats: With few donors, the genetic and exposure-history diversity represented was limited.

The table lists this clone with many counts. The antigen remains unidentified. At the DNA level, this CDR3 is encoded by other sequences in the same sample as well. V is TRBV5-1 and J is TRBJ2-3; maybe TRBD2 (5 bases). The sequence was obtained from a man between 18 and 29 years old in good health. Some clones in this sample may be carry-over from other donors' samples. The sample taken for sequencing was memory CD4+ T cells from PBMCs. Subset reported: CD45RA-negative fraction. CDR3 loop: CASSLGWGGTDTQYF. The CDR3 bases are TGCGCCAGCAGCTTAGGATGGGGAGGCACAGATACGCAGTATTTT.